The 32 T cell receptor beta chains in this list originate from one sample, sequenced in a study of OX40 agonist ivuxolimab in advanced cancers. Using immunoSEQ multiplex PCR, the repertoire was profiled, and TCRdb retains in-frame clones only, with some absent. The sample includes about 68,000 clones, approximately 81% of them seen just once. The sequenced sample was CD4+ or CD8+ T cells sorted from blood, obtained in a trial of the OX40 agonist ivuxolimab. The receptor source for this set is an adult with an advanced solid tumor such as melanoma, head and neck, liver or kidney cancer.

The rearrangement uses TRBV19 and TRBJ2-5; 7 nucleotides line up with TRBD1. Germline values: CDR1 LNHDA, CDR2 SQIVND (reference sequence). CDR3 length equals 14 residues. Trimming took 4 bases from V and 0 from J; bases not matched to a gene: 2. CDR3 sequence (DNA): TGTGCCAGTAGTACGGGACAGAACCAAGAGACCCAGTACTTC. Its translation is CASSTGQNQETQYF.

The V and J genes are TRBV29-1 and TRBJ1-4; weak D call: TRBD1 (6 bases). This CDR3 has 13 residues. Looked up from germline, CDR1 is SQVTM and CDR2 is ANQGSEA. V lost 3 bases to trimming and J lost 8 bases, with 13 bases between them. CDR3 nucleotide sequence: TGCAGCGTTGAGGTGACAGGCGGGGAAAAACTGTTTTTT. This codes for CSVEVTGGEKLFF.

The V gene is TRBV5-1, the J gene TRBJ2-3, with D tentatively TRBD1 (6 bases). V was pared by 1 base and J by 9 bases, with 6 bases between. In germline, CDR1 is SGHRS, CDR2 YFSETQ. This CDR3 region has 11 residues. The CDR3 protein is CASSLTGTQYF. The CDR3 DNA is TGCGCCAGCAGCTTGACAGGGACGCAGTATTTT.

This clone came up a few times. V gene TRBV7-9 combines with J gene TRBJ2-3, with D unresolved. The CDR3 runs to 12 residues. The germline V and J ends were trimmed by 0 bases and 7 bases, with 5 bases remaining between them. Germline V gene data show CDR1 as SEHNR and CDR2 as FQNEAQ (reference sequence). The chain's CDR3 is CASSLAGYTQYF. Written as DNA, the CDR3 is TGTGCCAGCAGCTTAGCGGGGTATACGCAGTATTTT.

The CDR3 loop reads CARIPGRLLYNSPLHF. The CDR3, as DNA: TGCGCCAGGATCCCGGGGCGGCTACTCTATAATTCACCCCTCCACTTT. This sequence joins TRBV10-1 and TRBJ1-6, with D perhaps TRBD1 (5 bases). Germline V CDR1 and CDR2: WNHNN, SYGVQD (reference sequence). The CDR3 is 16 amino acids. Trimming removed 9 bases at V and 3 bases at J, with 18 bases between.

This clone has only one observation. This chain joins TRBV2 and TRBJ1-2; D ambiguous. The CDR3 contains 14 residues. The V gene lost 2 bases and the J gene lost 7 bases, with 14 bases spanning the gap. Germline values: CDR1 SNHLY, CDR2 FYNNEI. The CDR3 sequence: CASSELVSLGGYTF. CDR3 sequence (DNA): TGTGCCAGCAGTGAATTGGTCAGTCTGGGTGGCTACACCTTC.

This rearrangement joins TRBV6-1 to TRBJ2-5, with a tentative D call TRBD2 (5 bases). The germline gives CDR1 MNHNS, CDR2 SASEGT. This CDR3 contains 14 residues. Trimming pared 0 bases from V and 8 bases from J, leaving 13 bases between. DNA of the CDR3: TGTGCCAGCAGTGAAGCATCCACGGGGTCAACCCAGTACTTC. This sequence encodes CASSEASTGSTQYF.

A single count supports this clone. V usage is TRBV5-1 and J usage is TRBJ1-3, with D tentatively TRBD1 (5 bases). The germline V gene has CDR1 SGHRS and CDR2 YFSETQ. V dropped 2 bases and J dropped 8 bases, with 14 bases sitting between them. The CDR3 loop spans 14 amino acids. CDR3 in DNA: TGCGCCAGCAGCTTAGGGGTTAAAGGAGACACCATATATTTT. Amino acid sequence: CASSLGVKGDTIYF.

J is TRBJ1-5 and V is TRBV19; D unclear. Trimming removed 1 base from V and 1 base from J, with 5 bases in between. The CDR3 contains 14 residues. The V gene's germline CDR1 is LNHDA and CDR2 SQIVND (reference sequence). CDR3 region: CASSIGWSNQPQHF. The CDR3 DNA reads as TGTGCCAGTAGTATAGGATGGAGCAATCAGCCCCAGCATTTT.

The CDR3: CASSEVTSPGETQYF. The CDR3 region has the DNA TGTGCCAGCAGCGAAGTGACATCCCCCGGGGAGACCCAGTACTTC. The chain links TRBV9 to TRBJ2-5; no reliable D call. Germline V gives CDR1 SGDLS, CDR2 YYNGEE. Deletions cut 3 bases from V and 5 bases from J, with 17 bases between. This CDR3 has 15 amino acids.

This rearrangement joins TRBV5-1 to TRBJ2-7, with 10 bases aligning to TRBD2. CDR1 SGHRS and CDR2 YFSETQ come from the germline V gene. There are 15 residues in the CDR3. V gave up 5 bases and J gave up 5 bases; unmatched junction bases: 10. DNA of the CDR3: TGCGCCAGCAGTTCGTCCGGGACTAGCGTAAACGAGCAGTACTTC. Protein: CASSSSGTSVNEQYF.

V is TRBV9 and J is TRBJ1-3; D is perhaps TRBD1 (5 bases). The V gene lost 4 bases and the J gene lost 3 bases, with 14 bases spanning the gap. CDR1 is SGDLS and CDR2 is YYNGEE in the germline V gene. The CDR3 loop spans 15 amino acids. The CDR3 region is CASSLTTGGGNTIYF. As DNA, the CDR3 is TGTGCCAGCAGCCTAACGACTGGGGGTGGAAACACCATATATTTT.

V usage is TRBV19 and J usage is TRBJ2-2; 11 bases line up with TRBD2. Germline CDR1 reads LNHDA; CDR2 reads SQIVND (reference sequence). CDR3 length: 17 amino acids. The V segment lost 7 bases and the J segment 1 base; nucleotides outside the gene matches: 8. The CDR3 is CASIQLAGGENTGELFF. CDR3 DNA sequence: TGTGCCAGTATACAGCTAGCGGGGGGAGAGAACACCGGGGAGCTGTTTTTT.

The CDR3 sequence: CASSSQQGTYGYTF. DNA for the CDR3: TGTGCCAGTAGTTCGCAACAGGGGACCTATGGCTACACCTTC. The J gene is TRBJ1-2, the V gene TRBV19; 7 bases align to TRBD1. The CDR3 spans 14 residues. V lost 5 bases and J lost 4; bases outside the gene matches: 7. Per the germline V gene, CDR1 is LNHDA and CDR2 is SQIVND (reference sequence).

This clone was observed many times. The chain joins TRBV29-1 to TRBJ2-7, with D tentatively TRBD2 (5 bases). Germline loops: CDR1 SQVTM, CDR2 ANQGSEA. Deletions cut 6 bases from V and 2 bases from J, with 14 bases between. This CDR3 has 13 amino acids. This CDR3 reads CSVCGGLTYEQYF. The CDR3 DNA sequence: TGCAGCGTATGCGGAGGCCTTACCTACGAGCAGTACTTC.

The chain links TRBV18 to TRBJ1-2; weak D call: TRBD1 (5 bases). Trimming removed 8 bases at V and 2 bases at J, with 15 bases between. The CDR3 extends over 14 amino acids. From germline, CDR1 is KGHSH and CDR2 LQKENI. The CDR3 sequence is CASRTGPKNYGYTF. The CDR3 DNA follows: TGTGCCAGCCGCACGGGGCCCAAGAACTATGGCTACACCTTC.

V and J are TRBV5-1 and TRBJ2-5, with TRBD2 as a possible D gene (5 bases). Germline CDR1 SGHRS, CDR2 YFSETQ. The CDR3 contains 14 residues. V was pared by 4 bases and J by 0 bases, with 10 bases between. CDR3 nucleotide sequence: TGCGCCAGCAGCCACCGGGAAGACCAAGAGACCCAGTACTTC. It specifies CASSHREDQETQYF. The entire variable domain, with the rest obtained from reference TRBV5-1 and TRBJ2-5, is as follows: KAGVTQTPRYLIKTRGQQVTLSCSPISGHRSVSWYQQTPGQGLQFLFEYFSETQRNKGNFPGRFSGRQFSNSRSEMNVSTLELGDSALYLCASSHREDQETQYFGPGTRLLVL.

This clone was observed a single time. V gene TRBV29-1 combines with J gene TRBJ2-1, with TRBD2 matching over 9 bases. Germline V lookup: CDR1 SQVTM, CDR2 ANQGSEA. There are 15 residues in the CDR3. Germline trimming cut 7 bases from V and 8 bases from J; bases unmatched to any gene: 15. CDR3: CSGEGGRGGRDEQFF. CDR3 DNA: TGCAGCGGGGAAGGGGGGCGGGGGGGCCGGGATGAGCAGTTCTTC.

This chain links TRBV12-5 with TRBJ1-3; D unclear. Germline CDR1 and CDR2: LGHNT and FRNRAP. V lost 2 bases and J lost 0, with 17 bases in between. This CDR3 is built from 18 residues. The CDR3 region has the DNA TGTGCTAGTGGTTTGCCCCGGGAGGGTTTGTTCTCTGGAAACACCATATATTTT. Translating gives CASGLPREGLFSGNTIYF.

The rearrangement uses TRBV15 and TRBJ2-2; no clear D. V shed 0 bases and J shed 0 bases, with 5 bases lying between them. The germline V gene has CDR1 LNHNV and CDR2 YYDKDF (reference sequence). The CDR3 is 15 residues long. CDR3 DNA: TGTGCCACCAGCAGAGACGCAACGAACACCGGGGAGCTGTTTTTT. Protein: CATSRDATNTGELFF.

The V call is TRBV10-2, the J call TRBJ2-5, with 8 bases aligning to TRBD1. Germline CDR1 WSHSY, CDR2 SAAADI. The CDR3 totals 13 residues. Trimming took 6 bases from V and 3 from J; bases not matched to a gene: 3. This CDR3 is CASRDRVKETQYF. The CDR3 DNA follows: TGCGCCAGCAGGGACAGGGTAAAAGAGACCCAGTACTTC.

The J gene is TRBJ2-7, the V gene TRBV7-2; 7 bases align to TRBD1. The V gene end was trimmed by 5 bases and the J gene end by 2 bases; junction bases not matched to a gene: 6. Germline V CDR1 and CDR2: SGHTA, FQGNSA. The CDR3 covers 14 residues. CDR3 loop: CASSPPTGAYEQYF. The DNA for the CDR3 is TGTGCCAGCAGCCCTCCTACAGGGGCCTACGAGCAGTACTTC.

The chain uses TRBV11-3 and TRBJ1-2, with 7 nucleotides matching TRBD1. This CDR3 contains 13 residues. Germline-derived CDR1 and CDR2 are SGHNT and YENEEA. Trimming removed 5 bases from V and 6 bases from J; junction bases left unmatched: 6. The CDR3 nucleotides are TGTGCCAGCAGCCAATCAGGGGGAAATGGCTACACCTTC. Translated: CASSQSGGNGYTF.

This chain links TRBV10-3 with TRBJ1-1, with TRBD1 as a possible D gene (6 bases). The CDR3 has 13 amino acids. Trimming removed 6 bases at V and 3 bases at J, with 11 bases between. The germline CDR1 and CDR2 sequences are ENHRY and SYGVKD. CDR3 in DNA: TGTGCCATCAGGAAGGGGGAGGACACTGAAGCTTTCTTT. As protein: CAIRKGEDTEAFF.

The chain joins TRBV7-2 to TRBJ1-1; D ambiguous. CDR1 is SGHTA, CDR2 FQGNSA, per germline. V was clipped by 6 bases and J by 0 bases, with 8 bases between them. CDR3 size: 13 residues. The CDR3 spells CASSTQMNTEAFF. The CDR3 DNA follows: TGTGCCAGCAGTACGCAGATGAACACTGAAGCTTTCTTT.

The rearrangement joins TRBV11-3 to TRBJ2-7; maybe TRBD1 (6 bases). V lost 5 bases to trimming and J lost 0 bases, with 11 bases between them. Germline V gene data show CDR1 as SGHNT and CDR2 as YENEEA. The CDR3 covers 14 residues. The CDR3 reads CASSATGVSYEQYF. The CDR3 DNA sequence: TGTGCCAGCAGCGCGACAGGAGTCTCCTACGAGCAGTACTTC.

The J gene is TRBJ2-2, the V gene TRBV7-2; D is possibly TRBD2 (5 bases). Germline V CDR1 and CDR2: SGHTA, FQGNSA. Between the trimmed V and J ends, which lost 2 bases and 7 bases, there was a span of 11 bases. CDR3 length equals 14 residues. The CDR3 nucleotides read TGTGCCAGCAGCTTACCCAGCGGTCACGGGGAGCTGTTTTTT. Translation gives CASSLPSGHGELFF.

The chain has TRBV2 and TRBJ1-5; TRBD1 is a possible D gene (6 bases). From germline, CDR1 is SNHLY and CDR2 FYNNEI. V was shortened by 3 bases and J by 0 bases, with 12 bases between the two germline ends. CDR3 length equals 16 residues. For the CDR3, the DNA is TGTGCCAGCAGTGACAGGGGAAAATTTAGCAATCAGCCCCAGCATTTT. Its translation: CASSDRGKFSNQPQHF.

The rearrangement uses TRBV19 and TRBJ2-1, with D unresolved. CDR3 size: 14 residues. CDR1 and CDR2 from the germline V gene are LNHDA and SQIVND (reference sequence). Deletions cut 0 bases from V and 3 bases from J, with 6 bases between. The CDR3 reads CASSIEPGYNEQFF. The CDR3 nucleotides read TGTGCCAGTAGTATAGAGCCAGGCTACAATGAGCAGTTCTTC. Complete variable domain (other parts from reference TRBV19 and TRBJ2-1): DGGITQSPKYLFRKEGQNVTLSCEQNLNHDAMYWYRQDPGQGLRLIYYSQIVNDFQKGDIAEGYSVSREKKESFPLTVTSAQKNPTAFYLCASSIEPGYNEQFFGPGTRLTVL.

This clone was recorded only once. This sequence joins TRBV15 and TRBJ1-1; D is unclear. The germline V gene has CDR1 LNHNV and CDR2 YYDKDF (reference sequence). The V and J ends lost 0 bases and 5 bases respectively, with 10 bases between them. The CDR3 totals 14 residues. CDR3 in amino acids: CATSRDPFRTEAFF. In nucleotides, the CDR3 is TGTGCCACCAGCAGAGATCCTTTTAGGACTGAAGCTTTCTTT.

This chain joins TRBV6-5 and TRBJ2-1; D is perhaps TRBD1 (5 bases). Looked up from germline, CDR1 is MNHEY and CDR2 is SVGAGI. Trimming took 5 bases from V and 4 from J, leaving 9 bases between them. This CDR3 has 13 residues. For the CDR3, the DNA is TGTGCCAGCAGTCTAGGACATTACAATGAGCAGTTCTTC. Protein sequence: CASSLGHYNEQFF.

DNA for the CDR3: TGTGCCAGCAGTTTTCTAGCGGCCAGGGCGGCCGAGCAGTACTTC. Encoded protein: CASSFLAARAAEQYF. The chain carries TRBV28 and TRBJ2-7; 7 nucleotides match TRBD2. V was clipped by 3 bases and J by 6 bases; unmatched bases: 11. Germline assignment: CDR1 MDHEN and CDR2 SYDVKM. This CDR3 has 15 amino acids. Complete variable domain (other parts from reference TRBV28 and TRBJ2-7): DVKVTQSSRYLVKRTGEKVFLECVQDMDHENMFWYRQDPGLGLRLIYFSYDVKMKEKGDIPEGYSVSREKKERFSLILESASTNQTSMYLCASSFLAARAAEQYFGPGTRLTVT.